What follows are 15 T cell receptor beta chains derived from one specimen sequenced in a study of control samples from healthy donors and cancer patients. Produced via immunoSEQ multiplex PCR; TCRdb's table is partial and in-frame only. In the table there are 70,000 or so clones, approximately 80% of which are singletons. Material: blood. The receptors come from a middle-aged man in good health.

V gene TRBV15 combines with J gene TRBJ2-7; 10 bases fit TRBD1. This CDR3 contains 16 residues. The V gene's germline CDR1 is LNHNV and CDR2 YYDKDF (reference sequence). V was clipped by 2 bases and J by 3 bases; unmatched bases: 7. CDR3 sequence reads: CATSRKPTGGYYEQYF. CDR3 sequence (DNA): TGTGCCACCAGCAGAAAACCGACAGGGGGCTACTACGAGCAGTACTTC.

The chain carries TRBV6-5 and TRBJ1-6; D is perhaps TRBD1 (6 bases). Germline V gives CDR1 MNHEY, CDR2 SVGAGI. Trimming cost V 6 bases and J 4 bases, with 7 bases left between them. This CDR3 is built from 13 residues. The chain's CDR3 is CASRQGYNSPLHF. CDR3 DNA: TGTGCCAGCAGGCAGGGGTATAATTCACCCCTCCACTTT.

The chain joins TRBV25-1 to TRBJ1-1, with D perhaps TRBD1 (5 bases). V lost 4 bases and J 2 bases, leaving 20 bases between the germline ends. CDR1 is MGHDK and CDR2 is SYGVNS in the germline V gene. The length of the CDR3 is 17 residues. In nucleotides, the CDR3 is TGTGCCAGCAGTGGAAGTTCGGCAGGGACTAGAAACACTGAAGCTTTCTTT. Protein product: CASSGSSAGTRNTEAFF.

As concerns this clone: Compared with germline, one end of the junction differs, possibly owing to a read error. This sequence joins TRBV9 and TRBJ2-1; perhaps D is TRBD1 or TRBD2 (7 bases each). Germline lookup yields CDR1 SGDLS and CDR2 YYNGEE. The CDR3 is made up of 17 amino acids. This CDR3 is CAGSPLPGGRGRNEQFF. The CDR3 DNA follows: TGTGCCGGCAGCCCACTTCCGGGGGGTAGGGGGCGCAATGAGCAGTTCTTC. Filled out from reference TRBV9 and TRBJ2-1, the complete variable domain reads DSGVTQTPKHLITATGQRVTLRCSPRSGDLSVYWYQQSLDQGLQFLIQYYNGEERAKGNILERFSAQQFPDLHSELNLSSLELGDSALYFCAGSPLPGGRGRNEQFFGPGTRLTVL.

This clone was seen at least ten times. The chain is built from TRBV5-1 and TRBJ1-1; D gene unclear. The germline V and J ends were trimmed by 0 bases and 7 bases, with 7 bases remaining between them. The CDR3 contains 12 residues. Germline V lookup: CDR1 SGHRS, CDR2 YFSETQ. The CDR3 region has the DNA TGCGCCAGCAGCTTGGTCCGTGGTGAAGCTTTCTTT. It is translated as CASSLVRGEAFF.

The chain employs TRBV15 and TRBJ2-5; 7 positions match TRBD2. The CDR3 covers 17 residues. The ends lost 4 bases at V and 0 bases at J; junction bases unmatched: 11. CDR1 is LNHNV, CDR2 YYDKDF, per germline (reference sequence). DNA for the CDR3: TGTGCCACCAGCAATAGTCGGGACTACCGGAACCAAGAGACCCAGTACTTC. Translating it yields CATSNSRDYRNQETQYF.

The chain is built from TRBV14 and TRBJ2-2; D is possibly TRBD1 (6 bases). The CDR3 totals 13 residues. The germline CDR1 and CDR2 sequences are SGHDN and FVKESK. The V gene lost 3 bases and the J gene lost 5 bases, with 7 bases spanning the gap. The CDR3 DNA sequence: TGTGCCAGCAGCCAGCAGGGGACCGGGGAGCTGTTTTTT. Translated: CASSQQGTGELFF.

The chain joins TRBV28 to TRBJ1-2, with D perhaps matching TRBD1 (5 bases). Deletions cut 2 bases from V and 6 bases from J, with 13 bases between. Germline V gives CDR1 MDHEN, CDR2 SYDVKM. This CDR3 has 14 residues. The CDR3: CASSLGGGRDGYTF. In DNA, the CDR3 is TGTGCCAGCAGTTTAGGCGGGGGACGGGATGGCTACACCTTC.

The gene calls are TRBV7-3 and TRBJ2-6; 8 bases are shared with TRBD1. The CDR3 runs to 17 residues. Germline CDR1 and CDR2: SGHTA and FQGTGA. With 2 bases clipped from V and 5 bases from J, the junction kept 8 bases outside the gene matches. The CDR3: CASSLLAGGVRANVLTF. In DNA, the CDR3 is TGTGCCAGCAGCTTATTGGCAGGGGGCGTGAGGGCCAACGTCCTGACTTTC.

J is TRBJ2-5 and V is TRBV11-2, with D perhaps TRBD1 (6 bases). The V and J ends lost 5 bases and 1 base respectively, with 8 bases between them. CDR3 length: 13 amino acids. Germline V lookup: CDR1 SGHAT, CDR2 FQNNGV. CDR3 residues: CASSRDIQETQYF. For the CDR3, the DNA is TGTGCCAGCAGCCGGGACATCCAAGAGACCCAGTACTTC.

The V call is TRBV12-5, the J call TRBJ2-3; 11 bases are shared with TRBD2. This CDR3 is built from 13 residues. Losses at the gene ends were 10 bases for V and 4 bases for J; bases not matched to a gene: 4. Germline V lookup: CDR1 LGHNT, CDR2 FRNRAP. CDR3 protein: CAKVAGGPDTQYF. The CDR3 DNA reads as TGTGCTAAAGTAGCGGGGGGGCCAGATACGCAGTATTTT. Using reference TRBV12-5 and TRBJ2-3 for the parts outside the CDR3, the full variable domain is DARVTQTPRHKVTEMGQEVTMRCQPILGHNTVFWYRQTMMQGLELLAYFRNRAPLDDSGMPKDRFSAEMPDATLATLKIQPSEPRDSAVYFCAKVAGGPDTQYFGPGTRLTVL.

V gene TRBV4-2 combines with J gene TRBJ2-5, with D unclear. In germline, CDR1 is LGHNA, CDR2 YNFKEQ. Trimming removed 7 bases at V and 2 bases at J, with 11 bases between. This CDR3 region has 13 residues. The CDR3: CASTGDDQETQYF. The CDR3 DNA is TGTGCCAGCACCGGAGATGATCAAGAGACCCAGTACTTC.

The chain employs TRBV9 and TRBJ2-2; a possible D gene is TRBD1 (6 bases). Trimming stripped 3 bases from V and 5 bases from J, with 14 bases between. There are 15 residues in the CDR3. Germline V CDR1 and CDR2: SGDLS, YYNGEE. The CDR3 DNA sequence: TGTGCCAGCAGCGCCCTACAGGGTTTGACCGGGGAGCTGTTTTTT. Residues: CASSALQGLTGELFF.

The V gene is TRBV4-3, the J gene TRBJ1-6, with D unresolved. Trimming pared 1 base from V and 5 bases from J, leaving 9 bases between. CDR3 length: 15 residues. Germline-derived CDR1 and CDR2 are LGHNA and YSLEER. The CDR3 region is CASSQADADNSPLHF. The CDR3 DNA is TGCGCCAGCAGCCAAGCAGACGCCGATAATTCACCCCTCCACTTT.

The V gene is TRBV5-4, the J gene TRBJ2-5, with D perhaps TRBD2 (5 bases). Germline lookup yields CDR1 SGHNT and CDR2 YYREEE (reference sequence). This CDR3 has 15 amino acids. V was cut by 0 bases and J by 6 bases, with 15 bases left in between. The CDR3 bases are TGTGCCAGCAGCTTGGATGTGGGGAGTGAAAAGACCCAGTACTTC. It is translated as CASSLDVGSEKTQYF.